This TCR beta chain was identified in a study of blood T cell repertoires in COVID-19. Study context: Specimens from acute and convalescent COVID-19 originated in the United States, Italy and Spain. From T cells, B-cell-depleted T cells, or PBMCs came the material, which was cDNA or gDNA.

CDR1 is SEHNR and CDR2 is FQNEAQ in the germline V gene (reference sequence). The CDR3 spans 12 residues. V was clipped by 1 base and J by 10 bases, with 10 bases between them. Adults between about 18 and 95 years of age took part from under 30 US areas. The study counted Cohort 3 donors as recovered given two negative PCRs, clearance, or symptom resolution. The method was immunoSEQ multiplex PCR; TCRdb's version includes in-frame clones alone and lacks a portion of them. The sample lists 250,000 to 350,000 clones; 85% were seen once. This clone has only a few counts. The V and J genes are TRBV7-9 and TRBJ1-1, with a tentative D call TRBD1 (5 bases). Sequences were obtained from PBMCs or T cells enriched from blood (not recorded which). The TCR was taken from a woman between 50 and 59 years old who had recovered from COVID-19. The CDR3 spells CASSLEAGGAFF. DNA of the CDR3: TGTGCCAGCAGCTTAGAGGCCGGGGGAGCTTTCTTT.